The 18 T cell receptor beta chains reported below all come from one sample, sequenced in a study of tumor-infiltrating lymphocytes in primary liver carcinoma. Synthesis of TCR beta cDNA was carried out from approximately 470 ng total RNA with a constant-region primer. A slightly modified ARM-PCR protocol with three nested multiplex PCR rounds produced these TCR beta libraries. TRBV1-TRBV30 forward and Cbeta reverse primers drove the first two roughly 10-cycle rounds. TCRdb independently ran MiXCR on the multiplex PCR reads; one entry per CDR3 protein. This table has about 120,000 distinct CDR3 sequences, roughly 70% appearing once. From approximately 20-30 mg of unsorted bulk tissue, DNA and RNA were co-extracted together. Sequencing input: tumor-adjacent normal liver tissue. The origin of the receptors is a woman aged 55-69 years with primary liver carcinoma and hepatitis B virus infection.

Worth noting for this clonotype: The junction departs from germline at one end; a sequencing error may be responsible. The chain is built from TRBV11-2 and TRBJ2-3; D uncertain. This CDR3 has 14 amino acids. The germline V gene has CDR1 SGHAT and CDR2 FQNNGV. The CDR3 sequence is CAGSLDRERDTQYF. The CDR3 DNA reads TGTGCCGGCAGTTTAGATCGAGAGAGAGATACGCAGTATTTT.

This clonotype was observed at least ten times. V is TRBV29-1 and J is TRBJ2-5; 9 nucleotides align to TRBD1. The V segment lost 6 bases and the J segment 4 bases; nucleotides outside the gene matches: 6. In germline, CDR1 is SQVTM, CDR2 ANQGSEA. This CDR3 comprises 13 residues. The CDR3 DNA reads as TGCAGCGTAGGACAGGGGATCGGAGAGACCCAGTACTTC. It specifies CSVGQGIGETQYF.

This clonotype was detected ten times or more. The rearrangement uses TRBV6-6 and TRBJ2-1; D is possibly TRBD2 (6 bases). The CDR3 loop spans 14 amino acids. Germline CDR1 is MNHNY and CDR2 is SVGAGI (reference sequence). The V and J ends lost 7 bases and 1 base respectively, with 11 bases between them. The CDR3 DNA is TGTGCCAGCACCCACGGGGGTTCCTACAATGAGCAGTTCTTC. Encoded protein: CASTHGGSYNEQFF.

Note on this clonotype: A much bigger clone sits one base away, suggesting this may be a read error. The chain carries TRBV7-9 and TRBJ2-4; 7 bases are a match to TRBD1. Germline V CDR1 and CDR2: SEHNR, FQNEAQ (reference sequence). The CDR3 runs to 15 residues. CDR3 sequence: CASSPGQLANNIQYF. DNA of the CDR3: TGTGCCAGCAGCCCGGGACAGCTAGCCAACAACATTCAGTACTTC. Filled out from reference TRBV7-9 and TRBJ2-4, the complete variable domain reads DTGVSQNPRHKITKRGQNVTFRCDPISEHNRLYWYRQTLGQGPEFLTYFQNEAQLEKSRLLSDRFSAERPKGSFSTLEIQRTEQGDSAMYLCASSPGQLANNIQYFGAGTRLSVL.

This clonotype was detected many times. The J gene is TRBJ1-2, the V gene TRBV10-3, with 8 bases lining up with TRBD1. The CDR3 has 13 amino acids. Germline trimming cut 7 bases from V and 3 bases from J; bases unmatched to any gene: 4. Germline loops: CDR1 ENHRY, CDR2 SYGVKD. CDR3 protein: CAINNRGDYGYTF. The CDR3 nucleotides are TGTGCCATCAACAACAGGGGGGACTATGGCTACACCTTC.

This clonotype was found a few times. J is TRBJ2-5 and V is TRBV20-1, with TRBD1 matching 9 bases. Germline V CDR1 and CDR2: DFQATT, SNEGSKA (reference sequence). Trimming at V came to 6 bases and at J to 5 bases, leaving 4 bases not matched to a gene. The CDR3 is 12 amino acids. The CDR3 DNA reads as TGCAGTGCAAAAGGACAGGGGGAGACCCAGTACTTC. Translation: CSAKGQGETQYF.

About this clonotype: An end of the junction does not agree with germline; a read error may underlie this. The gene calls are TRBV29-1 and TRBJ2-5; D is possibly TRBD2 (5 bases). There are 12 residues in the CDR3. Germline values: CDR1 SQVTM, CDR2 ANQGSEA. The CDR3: CSVAGYEETQYF. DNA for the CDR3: TGTAGCGTTGCTGGGTACGAGGAGACCCAGTACTTC.

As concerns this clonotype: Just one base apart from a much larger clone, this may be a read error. This CDR3 is CASSRPTRRRYEQYF. The DNA of the CDR3 is TGTGCCAGCAGCCGCCCCACCCGGCGGAGGTACGAGCAGTACTTC. This chain uses TRBV28 with TRBJ2-7, with a weak D call TRBD2 (5 bases). CDR1 and CDR2 from the germline V gene are MDHEN and SYDVKM. This CDR3 comprises 15 residues. Trimming left V 6 bases short and J 4 bases short, with 19 bases between.

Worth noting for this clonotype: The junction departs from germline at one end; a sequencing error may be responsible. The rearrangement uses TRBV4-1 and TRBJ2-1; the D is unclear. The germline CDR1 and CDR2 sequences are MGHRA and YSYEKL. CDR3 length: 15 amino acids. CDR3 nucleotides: TGCGCCAGCAGTCAAGCCGAGAGCTCCTACAATGAACAGTTCTTC. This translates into CASSQAESSYNEQFF.

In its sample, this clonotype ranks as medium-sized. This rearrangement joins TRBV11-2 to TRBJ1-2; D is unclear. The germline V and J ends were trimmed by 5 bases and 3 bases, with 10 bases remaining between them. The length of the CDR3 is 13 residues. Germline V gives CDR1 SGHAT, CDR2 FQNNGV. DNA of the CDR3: TGTGCCAGCAGCCCCAGTGCAGACTATGGCTACACCTTC. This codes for CASSPSADYGYTF.

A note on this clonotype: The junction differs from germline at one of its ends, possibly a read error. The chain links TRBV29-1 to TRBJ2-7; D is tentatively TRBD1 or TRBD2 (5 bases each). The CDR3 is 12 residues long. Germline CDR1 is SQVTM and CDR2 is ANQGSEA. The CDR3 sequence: CNVDAPGPERYF. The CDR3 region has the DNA TGCAACGTTGATGCGCCGGGGCCTGAGCGGTACTTC.

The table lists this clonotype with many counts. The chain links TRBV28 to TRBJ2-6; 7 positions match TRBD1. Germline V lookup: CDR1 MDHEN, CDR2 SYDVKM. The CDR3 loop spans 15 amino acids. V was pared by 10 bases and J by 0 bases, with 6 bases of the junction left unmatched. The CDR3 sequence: CATMGQRSGANVLTF. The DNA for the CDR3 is TGTGCCACCATGGGACAGCGCTCTGGGGCCAACGTCCTGACTTTC.

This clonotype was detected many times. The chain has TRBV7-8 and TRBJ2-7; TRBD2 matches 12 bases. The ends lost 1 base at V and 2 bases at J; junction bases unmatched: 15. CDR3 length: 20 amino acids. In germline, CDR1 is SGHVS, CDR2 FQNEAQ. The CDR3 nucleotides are TGTGCCAGCAGCTTAGGGTACTGGCTAGCGGGAGGGCCTCCCACCTACGAGCAGTACTTC. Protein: CASSLGYWLAGGPPTYEQYF.

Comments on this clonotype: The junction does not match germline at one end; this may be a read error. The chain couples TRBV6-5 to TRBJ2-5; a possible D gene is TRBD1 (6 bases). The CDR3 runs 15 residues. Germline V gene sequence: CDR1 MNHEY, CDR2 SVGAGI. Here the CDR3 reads CACSRNRANQETEYF. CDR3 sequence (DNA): TGTGCCTGCAGCCGAAACAGGGCAAACCAAGAGACCGAGTACTTC.

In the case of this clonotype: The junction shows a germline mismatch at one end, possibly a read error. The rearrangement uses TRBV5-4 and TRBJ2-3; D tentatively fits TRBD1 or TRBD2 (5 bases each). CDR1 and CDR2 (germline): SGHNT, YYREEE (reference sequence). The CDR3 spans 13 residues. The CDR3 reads CARPGPLADTQYF. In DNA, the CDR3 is TGTGCCAGGCCGGGACCTTTGGCAGATACGCAGTACTTT. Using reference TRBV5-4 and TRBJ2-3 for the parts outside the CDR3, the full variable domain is ETGVTQSPTHLIKTRGQQVTLRCSSQSGHNTVSWYQQALGQGPQFIFQYYREEENGRGNFPPRFSGLQFPNYSSELNVNALELDDSALYLCARPGPLADTQYFGPGTRLTVL.

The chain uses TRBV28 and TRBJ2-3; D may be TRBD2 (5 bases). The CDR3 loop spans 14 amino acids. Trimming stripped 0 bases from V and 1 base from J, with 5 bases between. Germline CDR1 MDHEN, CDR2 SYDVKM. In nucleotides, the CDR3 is TGTGCCAGCAGTTTATGTAGCGGCACAGATACGCAGTATTTT. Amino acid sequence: CASSLCSGTDTQYF.

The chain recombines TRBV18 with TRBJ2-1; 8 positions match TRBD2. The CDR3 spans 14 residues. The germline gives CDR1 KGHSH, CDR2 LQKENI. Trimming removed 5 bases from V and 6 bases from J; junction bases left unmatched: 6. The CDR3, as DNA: TGTGCCAGCTCAATCACTAGCGGCACCAATGAGCAGTTCTTC. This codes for CASSITSGTNEQFF.

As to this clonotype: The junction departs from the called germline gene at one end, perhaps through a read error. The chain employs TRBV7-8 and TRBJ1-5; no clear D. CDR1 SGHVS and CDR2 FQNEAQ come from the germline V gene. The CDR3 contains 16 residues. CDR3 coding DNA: TGTACCAGCAGCTTAGTAAGATCACAGAGCAATCAGCCCCAACATTTT. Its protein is CTSSLVRSQSNQPQHF.